The 11 T cell receptor beta chains given below trace back to one sample, sequenced in a study of T cells in Graves' hyperthyroidism and ophthalmopathy. RNA transcripts were the template for amplifying TCR beta CDR3 regions. A set of HTBI primers served as the primers for a first-round RT-PCR of the TCR CDR3. TCRdb processed the multiplex PCR reads anew with MiXCR; each CDR3 protein has one entry. The table lists around 490,000 distinct CDR3 sequences, 15% to 20% of them singletons. Sequencing used blood. These receptors were collected from a man aged 40-49 years with Graves' ophthalmopathy.

The V and J genes are TRBV7-2 and TRBJ2-1, with D possibly being TRBD1 or TRBD2 (6 bases each). Deletions cut 1 base from V and 9 bases from J, with 10 bases between. Per the germline V gene, CDR1 is SGHTA and CDR2 is FQGNSA. The CDR3 sequence is 13 residues long. The CDR3, as DNA: TGTGCCAGCAGCTTAGGGGGGGCGCCTGAGCAGTTCTTC. Amino acids: CASSLGGAPEQFF.

This clonotype was seen at least ten times. The chain has TRBV7-9 and TRBJ2-1, with 10 bases matching TRBD2. CDR1 is SEHNR, CDR2 FQNEAQ, per germline (reference sequence). CDR3 length equals 16 residues. V shed 1 base, J shed 4 bases, and the junction held 4 bases outside the gene matches. The DNA for the CDR3 is TGTGCCAGCAGCTTAGGCGTAGCGGGAGGATACAATGAGCAGTTCTTC. Translated, it gives CASSLGVAGGYNEQFF.

The chain is built from TRBV7-9 and TRBJ2-1; 8 nucleotides agree with TRBD2. Per germline, CDR1 SEHNR and CDR2 FQNEAQ (reference sequence). The CDR3 has 15 amino acids. Trimming at V came to 1 base and at J to 8 bases, leaving 7 bases not matched to a gene. The DNA of the CDR3 is TGTGCCAGCAGCTTAGTAGGCGGGAGGTTGGATGAGCAGTTCTTC. This sequence encodes CASSLVGGRLDEQFF.

This clonotype was seen only a few times. The J gene is TRBJ1-4, the V gene TRBV27; 8 nucleotides line up with TRBD1. With V trimmed by 5 bases and J by 6 bases, 8 bases remained unmatched. The CDR3 sequence is 15 residues long. Germline V gene data show CDR1 as MNHEY and CDR2 as SMNVEV (reference sequence). In DNA, the CDR3 is TGTGCCAGCAGTGCACGGACAGGGAGGGATGAAAAACTGTTTTTT. Protein: CASSARTGRDEKLFF.

In this sample, this clonotype turned up once. The gene calls are TRBV5-6 and TRBJ2-7; no definite D call. The length of the CDR3 is 13 residues. V was trimmed by 2 bases and J by 2 bases, leaving 8 bases between them. The germline CDR1 and CDR2 sequences are SGHDT and YYEEEE. The chain's CDR3 is CASSFRGPYEQYF. CDR3 nucleotide sequence: TGTGCCAGCAGCTTTCGAGGTCCCTACGAGCAGTACTTC.

The V and J genes are TRBV4-2 and TRBJ1-1; 7 nucleotides line up with TRBD1. The germline CDR1 and CDR2 sequences are LGHNA and YNFKEQ. CDR3 length equals 16 residues. Losses at the gene ends were 3 bases for V and 4 bases for J; bases not matched to a gene: 11. CDR3 residues: CASSQLGQFLGTEAFF. CDR3 bases: TGTGCCAGCAGCCAGCTGGGACAGTTTCTGGGCACTGAAGCTTTCTTT.

This CDR3 reads CASSPLTGQGLSGNTIYF. DNA of the CDR3: TGTGCCAGCTCACCACTCACGGGACAGGGGCTCTCTGGAAACACCATATATTTT. The chain is built from TRBV18 and TRBJ1-3, with TRBD1 identical over 10 bases. CDR1 and CDR2 (germline): KGHSH, LQKENI. J gave up 0 bases and V 1 base, and 6 bases lay outside the gene matches. The CDR3 totals 18 residues.

This chain joins TRBV5-4 and TRBJ1-2, with D possibly matching TRBD1 (5 bases). The CDR3 is 15 amino acids. Trimming left V 2 bases short and J 2 bases short, with 13 bases between. Per the germline V gene, CDR1 is SGHNT and CDR2 is YYREEE (reference sequence). CDR3 residues: CASSLPGRLNYGYTF. In DNA form, the CDR3 reads TGTGCCAGCAGCTTACCGGGACGTTTAAACTATGGCTACACCTTC.

The rearrangement joins TRBV7-2 to TRBJ2-2; D is uncertain. From germline, CDR1 is SGHTA and CDR2 FQGNSA. The length of the CDR3 is 16 residues. V dropped 6 bases and J dropped 2 bases, with 16 bases sitting between them. Here the CDR3 reads CASSYSFFSNTGELFF. CDR3 bases: TGTGCCAGCAGTTATTCTTTCTTCTCAAACACCGGGGAGCTGTTTTTT.

This clonotype was recorded at least ten times. V is TRBV18 and J is TRBJ1-1; D uncertain. Germline lookup yields CDR1 KGHSH and CDR2 LQKENI. With 1 base removed from V and 4 bases from J, the gap between germline ends came to 7 bases. This CDR3 spans 13 amino acids. CDR3 sequence: CASSPLVGTEAFF. CDR3 sequence (DNA): TGTGCCAGCTCACCACTTGTAGGCACTGAAGCTTTCTTT.

The V gene is TRBV18, the J gene TRBJ1-4; possibly TRBD1 for D (5 bases). Trimming shortened V by 5 bases and J by 4 bases, and 20 bases separated the two germline ends. Germline CDR1 is KGHSH and CDR2 is LQKENI. The length of the CDR3 is 17 residues. In DNA form, the CDR3 reads TGTGCCAGCTCAACGAGACAGAACCCTGGGGTTAATGAAAAACTGTTTTTT. Encoded protein: CASSTRQNPGVNEKLFF.